Following are 4 T cell receptor beta chains from one sample sequenced in a study of T-cell memory formation after mild COVID-19. MiXCR, run by TCRdb on the 5' RACE reads, gives a single entry per CDR3 protein. The data contain some 250,000 distinct CDR3 sequences, about 20% of them singletons. The sequenced sample consisted of PBMCs or a T cell subset sorted from them (not recorded which). These receptor sequences come from a man between 18 and 35 years old who had mild COVID-19 (a few samples of this study predate the infection). Cell type and time point are not known.

The table lists this clonotype with many counts. The chain employs TRBV15 and TRBJ1-3; D is unclear. Germline V gene lookup returns CDR1 LNHNV and CDR2 YYDKDF (reference sequence). This CDR3 region has 15 residues. Trimming shortened V by 1 base and J by 4 bases, and 11 bases separated the two germline ends. The CDR3 is CATSRVFGEGNTIYF. The CDR3 DNA sequence: TGTGCCACCAGCAGAGTTTTCGGGGAAGGAAACACCATATATTTT.

The V call is TRBV4-1, the J call TRBJ1-4; tentative D call: TRBD1 (5 bases). CDR3 length: 14 residues. The germline CDR1 and CDR2 sequences are MGHRA and YSYEKL. V lost 4 bases and J 3 bases, leaving 9 bases between the germline ends. The CDR3 spells CASSRVGANEKLFF. The DNA for the CDR3 is TGCGCCAGCAGCCGAGTAGGGGCTAATGAAAAACTGTTTTTT.

The chain employs TRBV5-1 and TRBJ2-2, with a weak D call TRBD1 (6 bases). V was trimmed by 4 bases and J by 4 bases, leaving 11 bases between them. Germline V gives CDR1 SGHRS, CDR2 YFSETQ. This CDR3 is 14 amino acids long. The CDR3 region is CASSPGQSTGELFF. In DNA, the CDR3 is TGCGCCAGCAGCCCCGGACAGTCCACCGGGGAGCTGTTTTTT. Full variable domain (missing parts from reference TRBV5-1 and TRBJ2-2): KAGVTQTPRYLIKTRGQQVTLSCSPISGHRSVSWYQQTPGQGLQFLFEYFSETQRNKGNFPGRFSGRQFSNSRSEMNVSTLELGDSALYLCASSPGQSTGELFFGEGSRLTVL.

The rearrangement uses TRBV5-6 and TRBJ2-2; either TRBD1 or TRBD2 may fit D (6 bases each). The V gene's germline CDR1 is SGHDT and CDR2 YYEEEE. V was clipped by 0 bases and J by 3 bases, with 9 bases between them. The length of the CDR3 is 15 residues. CDR3 region: CASSLEGGYTGELFF. The CDR3 DNA sequence: TGTGCCAGCAGCTTGGAGGGGGGATACACCGGGGAGCTGTTTTTT. Supplemented by reference TRBV5-6 and TRBJ2-2, the full variable domain reads DAGVTQSPTHLIKTRGQQVTLRCSPKSGHDTVSWYQQALGQGPQFIFQYYEEEERQRGNFPDRFSGHQFPNYSSELNVNALLLGDSALYLCASSLEGGYTGELFFGEGSRLTVL.